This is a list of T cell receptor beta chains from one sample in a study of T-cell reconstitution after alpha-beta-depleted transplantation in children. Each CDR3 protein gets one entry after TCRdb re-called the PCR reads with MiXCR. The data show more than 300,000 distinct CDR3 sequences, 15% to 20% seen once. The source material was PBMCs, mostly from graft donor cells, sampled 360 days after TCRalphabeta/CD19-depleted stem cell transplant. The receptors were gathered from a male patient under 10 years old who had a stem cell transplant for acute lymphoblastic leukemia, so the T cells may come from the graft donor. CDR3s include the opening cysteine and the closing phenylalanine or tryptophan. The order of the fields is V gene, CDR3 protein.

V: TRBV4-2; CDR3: CASSQDPILTGELFF
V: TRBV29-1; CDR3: CSVLHLYNEQFF
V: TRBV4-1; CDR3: CASSQGSTGGGNEQFF
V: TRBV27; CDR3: CASSLSARVYTEAFF
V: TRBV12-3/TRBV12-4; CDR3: CASSFGQGVGTDTQYF
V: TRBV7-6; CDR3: CASSLGGAFAETQYF
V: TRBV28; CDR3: CASSGGYSYEQYF
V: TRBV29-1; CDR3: CTSVYSETQYF
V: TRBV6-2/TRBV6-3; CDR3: CASSARINEQFF
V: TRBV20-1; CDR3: CSARRNRADNSPLHF
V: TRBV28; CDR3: CASSSLAGLAYNEQFF
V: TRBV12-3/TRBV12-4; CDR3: CASNFAGAPYEQYF
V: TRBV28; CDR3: CASSLVARTLSTDTQYF
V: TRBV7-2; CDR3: CASSLVLLGTDTQYF
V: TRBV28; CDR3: CASPGSPNTGELFF
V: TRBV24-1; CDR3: CATSDYNNEQFF
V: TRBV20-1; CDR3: CSARRQGGLRETQYF
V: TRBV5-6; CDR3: CASSYSDREGAFF
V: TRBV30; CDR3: CAWSVSGYNEQFF
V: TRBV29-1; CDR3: CSVEGRLGTEAFF
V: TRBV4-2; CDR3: CASSQETYTGSLPYEQYF
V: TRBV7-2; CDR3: CASSPTGGDEEKLFF
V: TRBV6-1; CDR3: CASRGHFQETQYF
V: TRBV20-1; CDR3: CSAAYSLSYNEQFF
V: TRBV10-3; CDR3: CAISDSGANVLTF
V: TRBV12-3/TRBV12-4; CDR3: CASSPRRGSAGNTIYF
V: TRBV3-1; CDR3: CASSPRTSGGDEQFF
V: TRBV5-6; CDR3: CASSPGGHQPQHF
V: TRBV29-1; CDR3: CSVGITGVTYGYTF
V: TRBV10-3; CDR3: CAISGQGNYGCTF
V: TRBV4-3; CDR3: CASSQDLDDFSYEQYF
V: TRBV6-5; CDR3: CASSQWTVSYGYTF
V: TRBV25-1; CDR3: CASSVLAGGNEQFF
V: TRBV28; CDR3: CASSRGHAYEQYF
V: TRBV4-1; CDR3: CASSWGQNSYEQYF
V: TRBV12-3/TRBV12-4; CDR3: CASSWGGSGNTIYF
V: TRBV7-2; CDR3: CASSLEGGGYGYTF
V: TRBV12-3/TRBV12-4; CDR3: CASSPWTGRTEAFF
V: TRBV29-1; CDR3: CSATGLASDTQYF
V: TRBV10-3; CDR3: CAIGGIGSGQPQHF
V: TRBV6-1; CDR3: CASSGDPYNEQFF
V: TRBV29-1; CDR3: CSVEDWSLDTQYF
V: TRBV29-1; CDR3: CSVKETQYF
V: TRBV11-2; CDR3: CASSFVGRMNTEAFF
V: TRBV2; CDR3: CASSEMVSGIYNEQFF
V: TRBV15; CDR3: CATSRDLLAGPQHF
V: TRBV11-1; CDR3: CASSVPPGTSGSRETQYF
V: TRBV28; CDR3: CASNQGSKNIQYF
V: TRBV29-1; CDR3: CSVPVAGTGGKNTEAFF
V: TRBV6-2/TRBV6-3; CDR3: CASSYGQGSDQYF
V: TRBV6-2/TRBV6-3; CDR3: CASNVWTSQETQYF